The text below deals with one TCR beta chain. Patients in Seattle were enrolled during active infection, then followed longitudinally. Measured with immunoSEQ multiplex PCR; TCRdb has only the in-frame clones, and not every one. The sample lists about 350,000 clones, roughly 90% seen once, with over 3.5% in the top ten. This sample was included in a study of blood T cell repertoires in COVID-19. Study as a whole: COVID-19 samples, acute and convalescent, were from the United States, Italy and Spain. Sample material is recorded as cDNA or gDNA derived from T cells, B-cell-depleted T cells, or PBMCs.

Germline loops: CDR1 SGHAT, CDR2 FQNNGV. Trimming took 3 bases from V and 3 from J; bases not matched to a gene: 4. The CDR3 length is 15 residues. The TCR comes from a woman in her fifties or sixties with COVID-19, enrolled during active disease. J is TRBJ1-2 and V is TRBV11-2, with TRBD1 identical over 10 bases. The sequenced sample consisted of peripheral blood. CDR3 sequence reads: CASSFPGQGDYGYTF. The CDR3 nucleotides are TGTGCCAGCAGCTTCCCAGGACAGGGGGACTATGGCTACACCTTC. Filled out from reference TRBV11-2 and TRBJ1-2, the complete variable domain reads EAGVAQSPRYKIIEKRQSVAFWCNPISGHATLYWYQQILGQGPKLLIQFQNNGVVDDSQLPKDRFSAERLKGVDSTLKIQPAKLEDSAVYLCASSFPGQGDYGYTFGSGTRLTVV.